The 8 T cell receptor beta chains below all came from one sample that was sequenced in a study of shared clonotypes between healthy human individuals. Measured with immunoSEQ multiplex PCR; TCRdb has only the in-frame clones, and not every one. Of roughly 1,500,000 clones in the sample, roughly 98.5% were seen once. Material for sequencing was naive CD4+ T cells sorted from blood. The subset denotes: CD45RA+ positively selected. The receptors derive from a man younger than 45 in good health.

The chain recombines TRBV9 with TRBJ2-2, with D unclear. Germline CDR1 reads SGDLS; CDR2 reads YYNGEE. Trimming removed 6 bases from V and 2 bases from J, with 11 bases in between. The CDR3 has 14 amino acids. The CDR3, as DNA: TGTGCCAGCACCTTTTATCCCAACACCGGGGAGCTGTTTTTT. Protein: CASTFYPNTGELFF.

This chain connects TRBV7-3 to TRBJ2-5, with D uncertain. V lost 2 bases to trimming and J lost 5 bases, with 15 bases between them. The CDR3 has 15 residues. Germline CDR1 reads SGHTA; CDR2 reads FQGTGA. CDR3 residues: CASSLGATLGETQYF. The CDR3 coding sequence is TGTGCCAGCAGCTTAGGCGCTACCCTTGGGGAGACCCAGTACTTC.

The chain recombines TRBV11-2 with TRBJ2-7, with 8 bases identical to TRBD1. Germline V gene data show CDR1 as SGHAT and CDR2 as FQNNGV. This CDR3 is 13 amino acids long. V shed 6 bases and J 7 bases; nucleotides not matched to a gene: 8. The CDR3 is CASRFGQGREQYF. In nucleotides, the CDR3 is TGTGCCAGCAGGTTCGGACAGGGCAGGGAGCAGTACTTC.

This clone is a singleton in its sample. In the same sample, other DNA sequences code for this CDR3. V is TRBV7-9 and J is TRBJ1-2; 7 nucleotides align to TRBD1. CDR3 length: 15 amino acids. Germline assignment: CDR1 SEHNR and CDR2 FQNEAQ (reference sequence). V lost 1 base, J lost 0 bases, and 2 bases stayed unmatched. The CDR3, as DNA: TGTGCCAGCAGCTTAGGACAGGGAACTAACTATGGCTACACCTTC. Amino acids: CASSLGQGTNYGYTF.

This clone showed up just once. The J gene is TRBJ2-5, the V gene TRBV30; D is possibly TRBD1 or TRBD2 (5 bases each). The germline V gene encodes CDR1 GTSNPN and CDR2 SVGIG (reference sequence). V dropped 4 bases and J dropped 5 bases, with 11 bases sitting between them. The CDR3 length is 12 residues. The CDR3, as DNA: TGTGCCTGGAAGGGGACGAGGGAGACCCAGTACTTC. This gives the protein CAWKGTRETQYF.

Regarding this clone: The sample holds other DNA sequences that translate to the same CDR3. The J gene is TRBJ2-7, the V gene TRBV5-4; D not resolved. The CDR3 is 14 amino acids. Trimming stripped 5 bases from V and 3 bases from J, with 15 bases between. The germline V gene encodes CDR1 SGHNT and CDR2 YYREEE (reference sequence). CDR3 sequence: CASSSRAASYEQYF. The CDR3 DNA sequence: TGTGCCAGCAGTTCCCGTGCAGCTAGCTACGAGCAGTACTTC.

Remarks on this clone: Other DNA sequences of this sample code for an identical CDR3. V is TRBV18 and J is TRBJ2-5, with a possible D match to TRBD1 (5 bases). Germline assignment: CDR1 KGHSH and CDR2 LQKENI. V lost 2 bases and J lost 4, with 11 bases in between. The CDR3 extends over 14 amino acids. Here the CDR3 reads CASSPIQGGETQYF. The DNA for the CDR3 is TGTGCCAGCTCACCAATCCAGGGCGGAGAGACCCAGTACTTC.

As DNA, the CDR3 is TGTGCCACCGAGACGAAGGCGGGACACTACAATGAGCAGTTCTTC. Protein product: CATETKAGHYNEQFF. The V gene is TRBV28, the J gene TRBJ2-1; D may correspond to TRBD1 or TRBD2 (6 bases each). V lost 10 bases and J lost 3, with 19 bases in between. Germline V gene lookup returns CDR1 MDHEN and CDR2 SYDVKM. The CDR3 runs 15 residues.